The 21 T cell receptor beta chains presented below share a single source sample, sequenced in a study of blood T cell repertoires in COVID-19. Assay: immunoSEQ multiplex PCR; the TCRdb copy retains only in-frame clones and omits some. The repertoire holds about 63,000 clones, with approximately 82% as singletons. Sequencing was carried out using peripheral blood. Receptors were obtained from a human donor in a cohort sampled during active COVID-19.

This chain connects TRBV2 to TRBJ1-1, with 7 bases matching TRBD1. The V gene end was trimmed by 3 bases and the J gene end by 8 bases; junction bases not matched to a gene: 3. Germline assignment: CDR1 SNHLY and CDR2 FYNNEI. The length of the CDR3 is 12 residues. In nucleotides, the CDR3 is TGTGCCAGCAGTGAGGGGGGACAGGAAGCTTTCTTT. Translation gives CASSEGGQEAFF.

CDR3 loop: CASRGTSGGPNEQFF. Here the CDR3 DNA reads TGTGCCAGCAGGGGGACTAGCGGGGGACCCAATGAGCAGTTCTTC. This chain links TRBV2 with TRBJ2-1; 14 bases agree with TRBD2. Germline CDR1 is SNHLY and CDR2 is FYNNEI. The CDR3 loop spans 15 amino acids. V dropped 6 bases and J dropped 6; count of bases not matched to a gene: 4.

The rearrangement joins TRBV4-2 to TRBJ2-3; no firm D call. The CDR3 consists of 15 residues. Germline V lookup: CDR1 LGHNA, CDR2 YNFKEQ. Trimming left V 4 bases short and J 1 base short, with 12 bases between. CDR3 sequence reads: CASSPGAAGTDTQYF. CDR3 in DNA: TGTGCCAGCAGCCCCGGAGCCGCCGGCACAGATACGCAGTATTTT.

The CDR3 DNA reads as TGCGCCAGCAGCCTAAATCCGCAGGGTTCCAATGAGCAGTTCTTC. As protein: CASSLNPQGSNEQFF. The chain joins TRBV5-1 to TRBJ2-1, with D perhaps matching TRBD1 (5 bases). V lost 4 bases and J 6 bases, leaving 17 bases between the germline ends. This CDR3 has 15 residues. Germline V CDR1 and CDR2: SGHRS, YFSETQ.

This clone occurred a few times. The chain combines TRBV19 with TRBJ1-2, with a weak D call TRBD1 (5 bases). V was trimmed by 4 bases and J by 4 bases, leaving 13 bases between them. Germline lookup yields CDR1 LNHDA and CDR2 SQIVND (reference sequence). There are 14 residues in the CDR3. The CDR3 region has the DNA TGTGCCAGTAGTACCCGGACAAGTCCCTATGGCTACACCTTC. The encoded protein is CASSTRTSPYGYTF.

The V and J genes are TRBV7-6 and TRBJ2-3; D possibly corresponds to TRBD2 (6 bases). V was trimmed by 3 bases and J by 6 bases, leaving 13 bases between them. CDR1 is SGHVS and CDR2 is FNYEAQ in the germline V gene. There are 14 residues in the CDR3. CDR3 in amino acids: CASSFTGERDTQYF. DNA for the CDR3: TGTGCCAGCAGCTTCACGGGGGAGAGGGATACGCAGTATTTT.

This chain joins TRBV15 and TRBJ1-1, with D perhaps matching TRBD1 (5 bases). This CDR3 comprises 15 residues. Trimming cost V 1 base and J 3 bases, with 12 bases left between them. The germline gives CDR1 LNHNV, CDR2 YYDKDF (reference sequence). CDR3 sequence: CATSRGARDYTEAFF. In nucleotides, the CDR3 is TGTGCCACCAGCAGAGGGGCCAGGGATTACACTGAAGCTTTCTTT.

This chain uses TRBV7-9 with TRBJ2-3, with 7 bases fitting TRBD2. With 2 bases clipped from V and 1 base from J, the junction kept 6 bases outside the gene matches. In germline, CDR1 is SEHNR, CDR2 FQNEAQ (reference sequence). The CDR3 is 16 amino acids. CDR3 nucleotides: TGTGCCAGCAGCTTAAGCGGTCTAGCGGGCACAGATACGCAGTATTTT. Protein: CASSLSGLAGTDTQYF.

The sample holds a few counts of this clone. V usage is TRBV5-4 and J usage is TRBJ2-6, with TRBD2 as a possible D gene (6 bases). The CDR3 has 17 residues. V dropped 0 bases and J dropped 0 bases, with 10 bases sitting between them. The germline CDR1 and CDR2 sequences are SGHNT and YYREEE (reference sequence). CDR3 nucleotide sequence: TGTGCCAGCAGCTTGGTAGCGGTCTACTCTGGGGCCAACGTCCTGACTTTC. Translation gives CASSLVAVYSGANVLTF.

CDR3 DNA sequence: TGCGCCAGCAGCCCCCGTGACAGGCTTGGAGAGACCCAGTACTTC. Residues: CASSPRDRLGETQYF. This chain connects TRBV5-1 to TRBJ2-5, with a possible D match to TRBD1 (6 bases). V was shortened by 4 bases and J by 4 bases, with 17 bases between the two germline ends. The CDR3 has 15 amino acids. The germline gives CDR1 SGHRS, CDR2 YFSETQ.

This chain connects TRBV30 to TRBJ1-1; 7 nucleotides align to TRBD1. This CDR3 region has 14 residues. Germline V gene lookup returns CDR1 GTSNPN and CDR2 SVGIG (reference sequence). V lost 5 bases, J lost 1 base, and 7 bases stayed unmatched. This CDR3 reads CAWDSGQPNTEAFF. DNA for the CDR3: TGTGCCTGGGACTCGGGACAGCCGAACACTGAAGCTTTCTTT.

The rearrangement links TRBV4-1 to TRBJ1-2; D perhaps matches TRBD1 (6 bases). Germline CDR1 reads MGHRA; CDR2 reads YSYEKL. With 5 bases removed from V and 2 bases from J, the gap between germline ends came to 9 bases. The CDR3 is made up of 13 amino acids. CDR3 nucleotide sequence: TGCGCCAGCAGCTGGGACACGAACTATGGCTACACCTTC. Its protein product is CASSWDTNYGYTF.

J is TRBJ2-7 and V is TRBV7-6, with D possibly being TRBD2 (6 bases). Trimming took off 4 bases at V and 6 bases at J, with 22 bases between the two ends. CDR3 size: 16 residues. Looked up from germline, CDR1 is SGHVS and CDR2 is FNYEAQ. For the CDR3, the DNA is TGTGCCAGCAGCTCGGACCTTAGCGGACCATCTACCGAGCAGTACTTC. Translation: CASSSDLSGPSTEQYF.

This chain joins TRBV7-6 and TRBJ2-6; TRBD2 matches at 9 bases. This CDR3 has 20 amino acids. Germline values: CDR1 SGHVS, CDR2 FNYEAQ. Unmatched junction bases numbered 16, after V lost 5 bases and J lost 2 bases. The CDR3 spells CASSLELSVAGGAGANVLTF. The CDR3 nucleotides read TGTGCCAGCAGCCTAGAGTTGTCTGTGGCGGGAGGGGCTGGGGCCAACGTCCTGACTTTC.

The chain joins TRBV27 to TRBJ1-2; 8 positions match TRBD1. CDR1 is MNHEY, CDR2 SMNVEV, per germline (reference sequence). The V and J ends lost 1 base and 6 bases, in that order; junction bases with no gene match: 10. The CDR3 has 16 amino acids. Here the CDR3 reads CASSLYATRGQNGYTF. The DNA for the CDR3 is TGTGCCAGCAGTTTATATGCCACCAGGGGGCAGAATGGCTACACCTTC.

CDR3 nucleotides: TGTGCCAGCAGTGGATTTCGGCGTAAGGGGGCCGGTGAGCAGTTCTTC. The encoded protein is CASSGFRRKGAGEQFF. The genes are TRBV6-1 and TRBJ2-1; 7 nucleotides match TRBD1. V was pared by 4 bases and J by 9 bases, with 15 bases of the junction left unmatched. Per germline, CDR1 MNHNS and CDR2 SASEGT. This CDR3 has 16 residues.

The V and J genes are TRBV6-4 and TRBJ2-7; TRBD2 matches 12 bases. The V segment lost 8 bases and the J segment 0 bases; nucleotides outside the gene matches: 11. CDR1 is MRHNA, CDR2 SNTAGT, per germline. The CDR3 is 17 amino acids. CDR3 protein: CASGTSGPAPSSYEQYF. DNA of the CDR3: TGTGCCAGCGGGACTAGCGGGCCCGCCCCTAGCTCCTACGAGCAGTACTTC.

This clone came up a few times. The chain's CDR3 is CASSPFHAGEQETQYF. CDR3 in DNA: TGCGCCAGCAGCCCATTCCACGCCGGGGAACAAGAGACCCAGTACTTC. This chain uses TRBV5-1 with TRBJ2-5; D might be TRBD2 (5 bases). The CDR3 is made up of 16 amino acids. CDR1 is SGHRS and CDR2 is YFSETQ in the germline V gene. The V end was cut by 4 bases, the J end by 2 bases, with 18 bases between.

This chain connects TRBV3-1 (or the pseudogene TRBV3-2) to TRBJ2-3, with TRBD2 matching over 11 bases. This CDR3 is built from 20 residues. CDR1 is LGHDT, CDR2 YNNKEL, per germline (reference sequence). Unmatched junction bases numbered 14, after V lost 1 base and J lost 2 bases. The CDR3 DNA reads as TGTGCCAGCAGCCAAGCGATTGGAACTAGCGGGAGTGGGGCCACAGATACGCAGTATTTT. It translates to CASSQAIGTSGSGATDTQYF.

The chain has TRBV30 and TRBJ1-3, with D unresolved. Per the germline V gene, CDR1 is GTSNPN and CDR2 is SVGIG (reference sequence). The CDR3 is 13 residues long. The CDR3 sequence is CASIPGHGNTIYF. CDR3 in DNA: TGTGCTTCAATCCCAGGTCACGGAAACACCATATATTTT.

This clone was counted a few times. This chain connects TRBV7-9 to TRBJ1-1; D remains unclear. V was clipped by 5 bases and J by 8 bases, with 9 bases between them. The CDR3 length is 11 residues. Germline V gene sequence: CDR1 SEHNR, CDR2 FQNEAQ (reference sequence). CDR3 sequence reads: CASSHSLEAFF. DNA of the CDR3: TGTGCCAGCAGCCACAGTCTAGAAGCTTTCTTT. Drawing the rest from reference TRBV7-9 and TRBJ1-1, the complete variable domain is DTGVSQNPRHKITKRGQNVTFRCDPISEHNRLYWYRQTLGQGPEFLTYFQNEAQLEKSRLLSDRFSAERPKGSFSTLEIQRTEQGDSAMYLCASSHSLEAFFGQGTRLTVV.